Following are 5 T cell receptor beta chains from one sample sequenced in a study of blood T cell repertoires in COVID-19. Clones were read by immunoSEQ multiplex PCR, and TCRdb kept only the in-frame ones, dropping some. The data hold 60,000 to 80,000 clones, with 80% observed a single time. The specimen was peripheral blood. These receptor sequences come from a middle-aged man with COVID-19, enrolled during active disease.

The chain uses TRBV13 and TRBJ2-3, with D possibly being TRBD1 (5 bases). Deletions cut 0 bases from V and 4 bases from J, with 11 bases between. Germline V gives CDR1 PRHDT, CDR2 FYEKMQ (reference sequence). The CDR3 has 15 residues. CDR3 protein: CASSLGGAGPDTQYF. The CDR3 coding sequence is TGTGCCAGCAGCTTAGGTGGGGCTGGGCCAGATACGCAGTATTTT.

The table lists this clone with a few counts. The chain joins TRBV4-1 to TRBJ2-3, with TRBD2 matching 8 bases. Germline values: CDR1 MGHRA, CDR2 YSYEKL. The CDR3 length is 17 residues. The V segment lost 4 bases and the J segment 2 bases; nucleotides outside the gene matches: 11. CDR3 bases: TGCGCCAGCAGCCCCTTCGGGGGTAGCGGGATCACAGATACGCAGTATTTT. Amino acid sequence: CASSPFGGSGITDTQYF.

The chain uses TRBV4-1 and TRBJ2-3, with 14 bases lining up with TRBD2. Per the germline V gene, CDR1 is MGHRA and CDR2 is YSYEKL. Trimming cost V 4 bases and J 4 bases; bases outside gene matches: 10. This CDR3 is 18 amino acids long. CDR3 DNA sequence: TGCGCCAGCAGCCGAGAGGAGACTAGCGGGAGGGCGGCAGATACGCAGTATTTT. It yields the protein CASSREETSGRAADTQYF.

This clone was seen repeatedly, ten times or more. The V call is TRBV7-2, the J call TRBJ1-2, with TRBD1 as a possible D gene (5 bases). Trimming shortened V by 0 bases and J by 5 bases, and 13 bases separated the two germline ends. Germline CDR1 reads SGHTA; CDR2 reads FQGNSA. This CDR3 spans 15 amino acids. The CDR3 bases are TGTGCCAGCAGCTTAGCAAGGCGACGGACATATGGCTACACCTTC. The encoded protein is CASSLARRRTYGYTF.

This rearrangement joins TRBV13 to TRBJ1-1; 9 nucleotides line up with TRBD1. With 5 bases clipped from V and 5 bases from J, the junction kept 6 bases outside the gene matches. Germline lookup yields CDR1 PRHDT and CDR2 FYEKMQ (reference sequence). The CDR3 extends over 14 amino acids. CDR3 coding DNA: TGTGCCAGCAGCCTACAGGGGGCGGGGACTGAAGCTTTCTTT. It translates to CASSLQGAGTEAFF.